The sequence of this TCR beta chain was determined in a study of cytomegalovirus exposure and HLA in healthy donors. Study-wide results and caveats: The presence/absence work took it that sequencing depth was about the same across donors. It was likely that a cluster of highly shared sequence variants was a sequencing artifact.

Notes on this clone: The target antigen is unknown.

These donors, healthy bone marrow donors, were studied. The PCR contained 60 Vbeta and 13 Jbeta primers. Profiling relied on immunoSEQ multiplex PCR, and the TCRdb table lists in-frame clones only, not all of them. The sample lists about 160,000 clones; roughly 79% were seen once. This CDR3 contains 15 residues. Germline CDR1 and CDR2: SGHRS and YFSETQ. V lost 1 base and J lost 2, with 10 bases in between. Sequencing was done on a sample of PBMCs. The V and J genes are TRBV5-1 and TRBJ2-1; perhaps TRBD2 as D (6 bases). This receptor was identified in a woman aged 45-65 years in good health and CMV-seronegative. In nucleotides, the CDR3 is TGCGCCAGCAGCTTGACCGGGGGACCCTACAATGAGCAGTTCTTC. Amino acids: CASSLTGGPYNEQFF.